This is a list of T cell receptor beta chains from one sample in a study of blood T cell repertoires in COVID-19. The repertoire was sequenced with immunoSEQ multiplex PCR; TCRdb's copy has only in-frame clones and lacks some. The sample shows fewer than 250,000 clones, roughly nine tenths of them seen only once. Sequenced input: peripheral blood. The origin of the receptors is a man aged 35 to 55 with acute or convalescent COVID-19. Each CDR3 is given without its conserved first and last residue.

v_call	j_call	cdr3_aa
TRBV7-9	TRBJ2-7	ASSRGLAGVDEQY
TRBV6-1	TRBJ2-7	ASSDDRGLTYEQY
TRBV24-1	TRBJ2-2	ATTSAWQGNTGELF
TRBV4-1	TRBJ2-5	ASSQEGRPQETQY
TRBV11-2	TRBJ2-4	ASSLDDLGRAKNIQY
TRBV5-1	TRBJ2-1	ASSLGLAGEQF
TRBV11-2	TRBJ2-3	ASSQVRDTQY
TRBV13	TRBJ1-6	ASSLGPSVSPLH
TRBV5-1	TRBJ2-2	ASVGGGRNTGELF
TRBV16	TRBJ1-2	ASSQHQGSYGYT